The subject of this entry is one TCR beta chain. This clonotype is described as large (0.1 to 1%). No cognate antigen has been identified for it. The sample holds no much larger clone one base away, and base qualities are not on file. Sequencing used an Illumina MiSeq. Unique molecular identifiers were incorporated into the TCR sequencing libraries, and TruSeq single indexes were used for indexing. On the study's bioinformatics: TCR reads were mapped and error-corrected with MIGEC v1.2.7 and were then analyzed with VDJtools v1.1.7, with default settings applied for both tools. Shannon-Wiener and inverse Simpson indices were computed in VDJtools to quantify repertoire diversity. A TCRbeta clonotype was considered expanded if the clonotype met a frequency threshold of at least three. Across the ten or so patients, Wilcoxon rank-sum tests were used for the statistical comparisons of TCR diversity between tumor TRM and non-TRM populations. Clones were called with MiXCR by TCRdb after fastp trimmed the public reads at Q25, and only in-frame beta chains were retained. Rows with one shared CDR3 protein collapse into an entry with the most common genes and DNA. The V and J calls follow TCRdb's processing rather than the paper's. The sample table contains approximately 280 distinct CDR3 sequences; only one count was recorded for approximately 25% of them. The biggest ten clones account for 41% of the sample.

The data stem from a study of tissue-resident memory T cells in lung cancer (dated by TCRdb to the late 2010s). With regard to the full study: Paired tumor TRM and tumor non-TRM populations from 10 or so lung cancer patients were compared using TCR beta-chain sequencing.

Study-level results and caveats: Expanded clonotypes were found to constitute approximately 75% of tumor TRM repertoires on average, compared with 52% of tumor non-TRM repertoires. A significantly more restricted TCR repertoire was observed in tumor TRM cells than in tumor non-TRM cells, as reflected by lower Shannon-Wiener and inverse Simpson diversity.

CD8+ T cells were sorted by CD103 expression on a BD FACSAria-II directly into ice-cold TRIzol LS reagent. Freshly resected lung tumor tissue was collected at the time of surgical resection. After Fc receptor blocking, the fresh cells were stained for CD45, CD4, CD3, CD8A and CD103, and DAPI served for live/dead discrimination. A miRNeasy kit was used to purify total RNA from sorted CD103+ and CD103- CD8+ T cells. Tumor-infiltrating CD8+ cytotoxic T cells were sorted by CD103 expression to separate tissue-resident memory (TRM) cells from non-TRM cells. The donors were lung cancer patients whose disease was treatment-naive. Patients with respiratory malignancies who were newly diagnosed and untreated were prospectively recruited upon referral. The source material was CD103- CD8+ T cells from lung tumor tissue. The sample's cell subset or site label, decoded: non-TRM CD8+ CTLs. The origin of this receptor is a human donor with treatment-naive lung cancer (subtype not recorded).

The CDR3 here reads CAGRDSLDYGYTF. At the DNA level, the sequence is TGTGCCGGACGGGACAGCCTGGACTATGGCTACACCTTC. Recombination connected TRBV7-9 to TRBJ1-2; 7 central nucleotides agree with TRBD1. The germline V gene (reference sequence) supplies CDR1 SEHNR and CDR2 FQNEAQ. V and J are trimmed by 11 bases and 3 bases, and the gene matches miss 9 bases of the junction. The CDR3 contains 13 residues, cysteine and phenylalanine counted. Of all the DNA, just the CDR3 is kept, 39 bases in frame from base 1.